This entry features one TCR beta chain sequence. The antigen remains unidentified. Treatment defined: approximately 10-day PBMC culture with coronavirus spike peptide pools or control peptides (ViraFEST assay). Fresh replacement IL-2 medium substituted for half the medium on days 3 and 7. These data come from a study of vaccination and CD4 T cells after COVID-19. For the study at large: Nasal swab PCR detected SARS-CoV-2 in convalescent patients; eight or nine had mild disease, one severe. Controls used CEFX viral epitopes (positive), HIV-1 Nef peptides (negative), or no peptide.

The assay that was used to sequence DNA from cultured CD4+ T cells was the Oncomine TCR Beta short-read assay. TCRdb redid the calling of the PCR reads with MiXCR, one entry per CDR3 protein. The sample carries under 25,000 distinct CDR3 sequences, about 45% recorded once. Sequences were derived from CD4+ T cells from blood, cultured in vitro, sampled after SARS-CoV-2 vaccination. The source of this sequence is a human donor who had recovered from COVID-19.

The CDR3 protein is CASSLGGTLNTEAFF. The CDR3 DNA sequence: TGTGCCAGCAGCTTAGGCGGCACCTTGAACACTGAAGCTTTCTTT. This chain links TRBV11-3 with TRBJ1-1; no clear D. The CDR3 has 15 amino acids. Germline CDR1 reads SGHNT; CDR2 reads YENEEA. Trimming removed 1 base at V and 0 bases at J, with 9 bases between.